The source of this T cell receptor (beta chain) is a study of post-analysis software for immune sequencing data. Whole-study findings and limits: About 5 TRBV segments (TRBV5-6, TRBV5-1 and TRBV20-1 among them) occurred more frequently in patients than in controls. Multiple sclerosis patients showed significantly lower normalized Chao1 diversity than controls did. Samples from a shared batch, those prepared together, strongly co-clustered by F measure.

Researchers reported that TCR beta cDNA libraries carried unique molecular identifiers. cDNA molecules numbering about 470,000 came from around 0.96 to 9.9 million T cells. Using its own MiXCR run on the PCR reads, TCRdb lists one record per CDR3 protein. The repertoire holds about 500,000 distinct CDR3 sequences, around 40% seen once, with roughly 12% in the top ten. Details on this clonotype: Its antigen is not known.

The germline V gene has CDR1 DFQATT and CDR2 SNEGSKA (reference sequence). The CDR3 has 13 residues. With 0 bases removed from V and 4 bases from J, the gap between germline ends came to 9 bases. This sequence originates from a girl between 10 and 17 years old with multiple sclerosis. Input material: blood. V usage is TRBV20-1 and J usage is TRBJ1-2; TRBD1 is a possible D gene (5 bases). The CDR3 spells CSARDDSIYGYTF. CDR3 nucleotide sequence: TGCAGTGCTAGAGATGACAGTATCTATGGCTACACCTTC.